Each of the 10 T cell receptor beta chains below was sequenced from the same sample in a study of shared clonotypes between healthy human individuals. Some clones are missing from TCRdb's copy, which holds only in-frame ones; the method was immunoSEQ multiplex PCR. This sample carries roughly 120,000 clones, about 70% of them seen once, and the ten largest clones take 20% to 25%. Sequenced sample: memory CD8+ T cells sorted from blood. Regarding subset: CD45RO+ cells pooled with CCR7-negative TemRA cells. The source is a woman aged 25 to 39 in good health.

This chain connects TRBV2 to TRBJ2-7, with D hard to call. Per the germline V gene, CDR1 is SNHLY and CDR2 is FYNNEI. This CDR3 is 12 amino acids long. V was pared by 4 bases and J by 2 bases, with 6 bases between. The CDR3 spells CASSGQTYEQYF. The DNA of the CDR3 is TGTGCCAGCAGTGGGCAGACCTACGAGCAGTACTTC. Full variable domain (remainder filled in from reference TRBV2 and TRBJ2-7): EPEVTQTPSHQVTQMGQEVILRCVPISNHLYFYWYRQILGQKVEFLVSFYNNEISEKSEIFDDQFSVERPDGSNFTLKIRSTKLEDSAMYFCASSGQTYEQYFGPGTRLTVT.

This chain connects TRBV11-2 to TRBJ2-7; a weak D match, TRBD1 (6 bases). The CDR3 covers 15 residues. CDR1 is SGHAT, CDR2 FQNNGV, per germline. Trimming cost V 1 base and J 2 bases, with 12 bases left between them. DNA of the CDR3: TGTGCCAGCAGCTTAGCGGTGGACAGTCCCTACGAGCAGTACTTC. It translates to CASSLAVDSPYEQYF.

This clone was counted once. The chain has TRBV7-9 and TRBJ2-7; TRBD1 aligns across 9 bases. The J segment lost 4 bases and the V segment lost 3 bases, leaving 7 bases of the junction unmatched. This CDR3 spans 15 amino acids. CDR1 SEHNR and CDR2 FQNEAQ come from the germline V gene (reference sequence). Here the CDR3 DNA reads TGTGCCAGCAGCTTTGCACAGGGGGCGAAGTACGAGCAGTACTTC. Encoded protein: CASSFAQGAKYEQYF.

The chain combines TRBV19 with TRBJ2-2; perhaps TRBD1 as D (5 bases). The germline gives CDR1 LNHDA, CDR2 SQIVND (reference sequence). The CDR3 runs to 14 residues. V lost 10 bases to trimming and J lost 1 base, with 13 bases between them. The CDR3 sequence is CATFDSLNTGELFF. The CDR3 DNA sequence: TGTGCCACTTTTGACAGCTTGAACACCGGGGAGCTGTTTTTT.

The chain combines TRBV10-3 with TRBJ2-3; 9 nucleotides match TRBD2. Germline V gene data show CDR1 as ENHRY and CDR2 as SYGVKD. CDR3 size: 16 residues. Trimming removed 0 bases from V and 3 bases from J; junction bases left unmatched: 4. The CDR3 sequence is CAISESFSGSTDTQYF. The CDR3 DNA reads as TGTGCCATCAGTGAGTCTTTTAGCGGGAGTACAGATACGCAGTATTTT.

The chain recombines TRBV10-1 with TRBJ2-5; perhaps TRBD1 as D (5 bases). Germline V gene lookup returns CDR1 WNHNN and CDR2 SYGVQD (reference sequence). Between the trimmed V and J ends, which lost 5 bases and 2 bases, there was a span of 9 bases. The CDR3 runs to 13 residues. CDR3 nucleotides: TGCGCCAGCAGTCCAGGGCCACAAGAGACCCAGTACTTC. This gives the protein CASSPGPQETQYF.

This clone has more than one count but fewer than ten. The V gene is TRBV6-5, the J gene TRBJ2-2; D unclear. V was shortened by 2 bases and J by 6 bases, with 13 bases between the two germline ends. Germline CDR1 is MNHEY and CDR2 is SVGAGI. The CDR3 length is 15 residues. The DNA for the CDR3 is TGTGCCAGCAGTTACGCTCGACCCTCGGCCGGGGAGCTGTTTTTT. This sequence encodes CASSYARPSAGELFF.

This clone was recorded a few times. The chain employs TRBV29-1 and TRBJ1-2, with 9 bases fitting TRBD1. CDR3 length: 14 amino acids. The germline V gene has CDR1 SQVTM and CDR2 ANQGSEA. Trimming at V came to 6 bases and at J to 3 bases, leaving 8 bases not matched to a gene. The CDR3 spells CSVQTGGPYYGYTF. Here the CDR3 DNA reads TGCAGCGTGCAAACAGGGGGCCCCTACTATGGCTACACCTTC.

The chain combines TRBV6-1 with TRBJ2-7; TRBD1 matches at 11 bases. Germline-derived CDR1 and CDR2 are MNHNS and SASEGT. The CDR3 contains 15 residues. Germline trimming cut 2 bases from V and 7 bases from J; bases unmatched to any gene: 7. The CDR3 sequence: CASSEPGTGGREQYF. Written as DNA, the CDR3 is TGTGCCAGCAGTGAACCGGGGACAGGGGGTAGGGAGCAGTACTTC.

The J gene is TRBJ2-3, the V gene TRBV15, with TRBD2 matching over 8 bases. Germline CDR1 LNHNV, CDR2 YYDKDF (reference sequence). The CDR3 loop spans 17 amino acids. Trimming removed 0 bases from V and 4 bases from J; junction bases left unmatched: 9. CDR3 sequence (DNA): TGTGCCACCAGCAGAGAACTAGCGGAGCCCCCCTCAGATACGCAGTATTTT. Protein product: CATSRELAEPPSDTQYF.